This record concerns one T cell receptor (beta chain) sequence. It has no known antigen specificity. Base qualities are not provided; no much larger clone lies one nucleotide away. CD8 naive samples consisted of CD45RO-negative cells that were positively selected for CCR7, yielding a CD45RA+CCR7+ population without TemRA cells. Donors were healthy HIV-negative adults with no recently reported acute infections or vaccinations. Every donor was a Caucasian adult living in Nashville, Tennessee, USA. After blood collection by leukapheresis, PBMCs were isolated using Ficoll-Histopaque density gradient centrifugation and then cryopreserved in the vapor phase of liquid nitrogen. Analytical flow cytometry was used to check the purity and quantity of every magnetically sorted T cell population. Genomic DNA was isolated from each sorted fraction and quantified by UV absorbance on a Nanodrop 2000c. The sample belongs to a study of shared clonotypes between healthy human individuals (TCRdb year 2020). Some background on the complete study: A couple of women and a few men aged 18 to 49 years were included in the cohort. For each donor, three plates each were used for CD4 naive and CD4 memory, two plates were used for CD8 naive, and one plate was used for CD8 memory. Per donor, leukapheresis produced somewhere between about 0.8 and 9.5 billion PBMCs. Libraries were prepared and TCR repertoires were sequenced by different laboratories using diverse techniques, in order to increase sequencing depth and limit assay-specific biases. The study deeply sequenced blood TCR repertoires of five healthy adults to estimate repertoire size and the extent of clonotype sharing between individuals. General conclusions and limits of the study: Larger estimated clonotype richness was generally found for naive subsets than for memory subsets. Incomplete sequencing was indicated by rarefaction of sorted-subset datasets, despite the large sequencing depth. Sampling was restricted to blood, and TCR repertoires in tissues likely differ from the TCR repertoires found in blood. The small number of donors limited the genetic and exposure-history diversity represented. Compared with non-shared clonotypes, the clonotypes found in all four sorted-subset donors had higher generation probabilities. When a few donors were compared, the shared fraction of clonotypes was approximately 5% for naive CD4, around 3.6% for naive CD8, roughly 2.5% for memory CD4, and approximately 0.4% for memory CD8. Based on pairwise subsampling, the degree of clonotype sharing among donors was expected to be affected by sequencing depth.

From the germline V gene (reference sequence), CDR1 is MNHNY and CDR2 is SVGAGI. A distance of 4 bases separates the germline ends of V and J, which lose 6 bases and 2 bases respectively. The CDR3 holds 11 amino acids from the cysteine to the phenylalanine. The retained sequence is limited to the CDR3, 33 bases, with the frame set at the first base. Using the deep immunoSEQ assay, TCR CDR3 regions were amplified from genomic DNA by multiplex PCR. Extracted genomic DNA from each cell subset was distributed evenly across all wells of several immunoSEQ 96-well plates, and each plate was treated as a replicate. Each replicate PCR for sorted subsets received around 0.2 ug genomic DNA, equal to around 32,000 T cell genomes. Purified libraries were measured with a Qubit 3.0 fluorometer, size-checked on a Bioanalyzer 2100, and measured again with the KAPA Library Quantification kit. A separate single-read 150-cycle Illumina NextSeq 550 flow cell was used to sequence each immunoSEQ 96-well plate. Concerning the study's data processing: The immunoSEQ output contained only junctional sequences without quality scores, so filtering could not match that applied to full-length reads. To assign V/J genes and CDR3, sequences were annotated using PyIR, a Python wrapper for IgBLAST v1.9, with IMGT germline references. Reads were filtered out if the reads had weak V/J assignments (E-value above 1e-6), no CDR3, stop codons, out-of-frame junctions, or ambiguous translated residues. A V3J clonotype was defined by an identical inferred V gene, J gene, and CDR3 amino acid sequence. To compute the percentage overlap between repertoires, the number of shared unique clonotypes was divided by the size of the smaller repertoire. Three approaches were used to assess repertoire richness: RTK rarefaction, the Chao1 estimator, and Recon v2.1 estimates of unobserved clonotypes. For all TCRbeta clonotypes obtained by the gDNA method from several donors, generation probabilities were computed with OLGA. As stored in TCRdb, this immuneACCESS dataset retains in-frame rearrangements with V and J assigned. A fraction of the clones does not appear; measured against another copy, unresolved V genes explain less than half of the discrepancy, and the remainder lacks a known reason. The DNA gave D and trimming, while V, J and clone size come from that table. Within this sample are around 2,000,000 clones, with roughly 94% of them counted one time only. The top ten clones comprise roughly 1.2% of the sample.

Material for sequencing was naive CD8+ T cells sorted from blood. The sample's cell subset or site label, decoded: CD45RA+CCR7+. The source is a man aged 18 to 29 in good health. The sequence is built from TRBV6-6 and TRBJ1-1, with no D gene named confidently. In nucleotide form, the sequence is TGTGCCAGCAGCGTAAACACTGAAGCTTTCTTT. Translated, this gives CASSVNTEAFF.